Sequencing of this T cell receptor (beta chain) was carried out in a study of cytotoxic CD8 clonotypes in ibrutinib-treated CLL. Across the whole study: Response samples were taken after a median of about 12 months on treatment, range 6 to 36.

Using immunoSEQ multiplex PCR, the repertoire was profiled, and TCRdb retains in-frame clones only, with some absent. The sample consists of fewer than 150,000 clones, less than 90% of them appearing once. Germline assignment: CDR1 SGHNT and CDR2 YYREEE (reference sequence). The CDR3 has 16 amino acids. With V trimmed by 0 bases and J by 0 bases, 2 bases remained unmatched. The receptor comes from a human donor with chronic lymphocytic leukemia. The chain couples TRBV5-4 to TRBJ2-5, with 10 nucleotides matching TRBD1. Material: PBMCs, obtained after 24 months of ibrutinib treatment. Written as DNA, the CDR3 is TGTGCCAGCAGCTTGGGGGACAGGGGATACCAAGAGACCCAGTACTTC. This codes for CASSLGDRGYQETQYF.